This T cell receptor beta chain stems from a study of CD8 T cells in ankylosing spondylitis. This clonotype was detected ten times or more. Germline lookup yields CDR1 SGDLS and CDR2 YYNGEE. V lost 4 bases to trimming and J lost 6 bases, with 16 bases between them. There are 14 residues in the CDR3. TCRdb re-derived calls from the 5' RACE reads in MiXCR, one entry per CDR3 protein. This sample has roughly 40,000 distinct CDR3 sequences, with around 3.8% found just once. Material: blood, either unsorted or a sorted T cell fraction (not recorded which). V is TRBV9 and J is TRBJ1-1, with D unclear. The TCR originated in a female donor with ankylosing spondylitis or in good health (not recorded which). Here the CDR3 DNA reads TGTGCCAGCAGCCCCACCTCTGGGCAGCCTGAAGCTTTCTTT. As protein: CASSPTSGQPEAFF.